This TCR beta chain stems from a study of CD8 T cells in Susac syndrome. Study outcomes and limitations: By the study's own acknowledgment, its TCR sequencing and HLA analysis included relatively few individuals.

Random hexamers were used to reverse transcribe 0.5 to 1 ug of RNA. MiXCR, run by TCRdb on the immunoSEQ multiplex PCR reads, gives a single entry per CDR3 protein. The sample lists about 160,000 distinct CDR3 sequences, about 93% occurring once. With regard to this clonotype: The antigen is unknown.

Sequencing targeted TCR beta in blood CD8+ and CD4+ T cells. TEMRA cells were FACS-enriched, and CD8+ and CD4+ T cells were isolated negatively. The CDR3 has 14 residues. Germline CDR1 LGHDT, CDR2 YNNKEL (reference sequence). V lost 4 bases and J 3 bases, leaving 13 bases between the germline ends. The V gene is TRBV3-1, the J gene TRBJ2-7; D gene ambiguous. The specimen was CD4+ T cells from PBMCs. The sequence was collected from a human donor in good health. The DNA of the CDR3 is TGTGCCAGCAGCCCCCGGCAGGTAGGCTACGAGCAGTACTTC. Translated: CASSPRQVGYEQYF.